Listed below are T cell receptor beta chains from one sample, sequenced in a study of blood T cell repertoires in COVID-19. Some clones are missing from TCRdb's copy, which holds only in-frame ones; the method was immunoSEQ multiplex PCR. Among about 240,000 clones listed, about four fifths were seen once. Input material: PBMCs or T cells enriched from blood (not recorded which). These receptors all stem from a woman in her thirties or forties who had been exposed to COVID-19. The CDR3 runs from the conserved cysteine through the conserved F or W. A D gene is named only where the DNA matches it firmly. Size tells how often a clone was seen (once, few, many) or the class of an expanded clone, and some rows leave it out.

>TRBJ1-6|TRBV7-2|TRBD1|.
TGTGCCAGCAGCTTAAGAGGGGGACAGACCAATTCACCCCTCCACTTT
CASSLRGGQTNSPLHF
>TRBJ1-1|TRBV6-1|.|.
TGTGCCAGCAGTGAAGCGTTCACACGGGACACTGAAGCTTTCTTT
CASSEAFTRDTEAFF
>TRBJ1-1|TRBV30|.|.
TGTGCCTGGACCTCGAGGGCAGTCCCCATGAACACTGAAGCTTTCTTT
CAWTSRAVPMNTEAFF
>TRBJ1-1|TRBV21-1|.|.
TGTGCCAGCAGCAGAGACAGGGGGACCTGTAGGAACACTGAAGCTTTCTTT
CASSRDRGTCRNTEAFF
>TRBJ1-6|TRBV6-5|.|.
TGTGCCAGCACGCGGGGGTCAGGTGGATCACCCCTCCACTTT
CASTRGSGGSPLHF
>TRBJ2-1|TRBV7-3|.|once
TGTGCCAGCAGCCCATCCCGGGATACGAATGAGCAGTTCTTC
CASSPSRDTNEQFF
>TRBJ2-3|TRBV9|.|.
TGTGCCAGCAGCGTAGAAACGCTAGTGGTAGCAGATACGCAGTATTTT
CASSVETLVVADTQYF
>TRBJ2-3|TRBV19|.|few
TGTGCCAGTAGTACCTCTGGGACTCATGCCGGGGCGCAGTATTTT
CASSTSGTHAGAQYF
>TRBJ1-1|TRBV7-2|TRBD1|.
TGTGCCAGCAGCTCGGGACAGGGTATGAACACTGAAGCTTTCTTT
CASSSGQGMNTEAFF
>TRBJ2-5|TRBV5-1|.|few
TGCGCCAGCAGCCCCGGACGGGGGCAAGAGACCCAGTACTTC
CASSPGRGQETQYF
>TRBJ1-2|TRBV11-2|.|.
TGTGCCAGCAGCTTAAACGAGGGTCGCTATGGCTACACCTTC
CASSLNEGRYGYTF
>TRBJ2-7|TRBV2|TRBD1|.
TGTGCCACACAGGGGGCCTCCTACGAGCAGTACTTC
CATQGASYEQYF
>TRBJ2-1|TRBV2|TRBD2|.
TGTGCCAGCACGGGATTAGCGGGGTACATTGAGCAGTTCTTC
CASTGLAGYIEQFF
>TRBJ1-2|TRBV2|.|.
TGTGCCAGCAGTGAGGGAGGGTTCTATGGCTACACCTTC
CASSEGGFYGYTF
>TRBJ1-1|TRBV7-2|.|few
TGTGCCAGCAGCTCCCCGAGGGAAAACACTGAAGCTTTCTTT
CASSSPRENTEAFF
>TRBJ2-5|TRBV27|.|.
TGTGCCAGCGGGCGACAAGAGACCCAGTACTTC
CASGRQETQYF
>TRBJ2-5|TRBV5-1|TRBD1|once
TGCGCCAGCAGCTTGCGGGACAGGGGAGGGGCAGAGACCCAGTACTTC
CASSLRDRGGAETQYF
>TRBJ1-6|TRBV27|TRBD1|.
TGTGCCACCCAGGGGGACAGCTCCTATAATTCACCCCTCCACTTT
CATQGDSSYNSPLHF
>TRBJ1-3|TRBV7-7|.|.
TGTGCCTCCTTATTGTTGGGGGAGGCTGGAAACACCATATATTTT
CASLLLGEAGNTIYF
>TRBJ1-3|TRBV19|TRBD1|.
TGTGCCAGTAGTGGAAGGACAGGGGGCTTTGGAAACACCATATATTTT
CASSGRTGGFGNTIYF
>TRBJ1-1|TRBV4-1|TRBD1|.
TGCGCCAGCAGCCTAACCGAGGGACAGACCTTATTGAACACTGAAGCTTTCTTT
CASSLTEGQTLLNTEAFF
>TRBJ1-3|TRBV9|.|.
TGTGCCAGCAGCGTAGAGACAGCTGGAAACACCATATATTTT
CASSVETAGNTIYF
>TRBJ1-6|TRBV29-1|.|.
TGCAGCGTTCTGCCGGGTCACAATTCACCCCTCCACTTT
CSVLPGHNSPLHF
>TRBJ2-1|TRBV4-3|TRBD2|.
TGCGCCAGCAGCCAAGAGGTTGATCGGCTAGCGGGGATATACAATGAGCAGTTCTTC
CASSQEVDRLAGIYNEQFF
>TRBJ1-2|TRBV2|TRBD1|.
TGTGCCAGCAAGGGACAGGGGGCCAACGGCTACACCTTC
CASKGQGANGYTF
>TRBJ1-2|TRBV6-6|TRBD1|.
TGTGCCAGCAGCAAAGACAGGGGAGATGGCTACACCTTC
CASSKDRGDGYTF
>TRBJ1-1|TRBV3-1/TRBV3-2|.|.
TGTGCCAGCAGCCAAAATCAGGGATATACTGAAGCTTTCTTT
CASSQNQGYTEAFF
>TRBJ2-3|TRBV5-1|TRBD2|once
TGCGCCAGCACATCTAGCGGGGGGGCCCCAGATACGCAGTATTTT
CASTSSGGAPDTQYF
>TRBJ2-5|TRBV3-1/TRBV3-2|.|.
TGTGCCAGCAGCCAAGATTCGAGGAGGGGAATGGACGTGGCCCAGTACTTC
CASSQDSRRGMDVAQYF
>TRBJ1-1|TRBV20-1|.|.
TGCAGTGCTTACGGGAACACTGAAGCTTTCTTT
CSAYGNTEAFF
>TRBJ1-1|TRBV7-3|TRBD1|.
TGTGCCAGCAGCTTATCCCCAGGGGGCGTAGACACTGAAGCTTTCTTT
CASSLSPGGVDTEAFF
>TRBJ1-1|TRBV11-2|.|.
TGTGCCAGCAGACGTGACAGGAGCACTGAAGCTTTCTTT
CASRRDRSTEAFF
>TRBJ2-2|TRBV28|TRBD1|.
TGTGCCACCCAAACAGGGGGGACCGGGGAGCTGTTTTTT
CATQTGGTGELFF
>TRBJ2-1|TRBV6-6|TRBD1|few
TGTGCCAGCAGTCTTAGGACAGGTCTTAGCTCCTACAATGAGCAGTTCTTC
CASSLRTGLSSYNEQFF
>TRBJ1-2|TRBV28|.|.
TGTGCCAGCAGTCGGGCGGGGGGGGGCTATGGCTACACCTTC
CASSRAGGGYGYTF
>TRBJ1-5|TRBV19|TRBD1|few
TGTGCCAGTAGTATTCCCCCGGGACAGGGGCCCCTTCAGCCCCAGCATTTT
CASSIPPGQGPLQPQHF